This TCR beta chain came from a study of blood T cell repertoires in COVID-19. Across the study: In each case, the material was cDNA or gDNA derived from T cells, B-cell-depleted T cells, or PBMCs.

Original methodology: Cell counts per sample came from amplifying reference gene primers. The data were produced by immunoSEQ multiplex PCR, yet TCRdb's version contains in-frame clones alone and is incomplete. Clone size and the V and J calls come from that table; the DNA yielded D and trimming. Among around 19,000 clones listed, about four fifths were seen once. CDR3 length equals 15 residues. V shed 3 bases and J shed 3 bases, with 12 bases lying between them. CDR1 LGHDT and CDR2 YNNKEL come from the germline V gene (reference sequence). The V and J genes are TRBV3-1 (or the pseudogene TRBV3-2) and TRBJ1-3; possibly TRBD1 for D (5 bases). The TCR comes from a middle-aged man with active or convalescent COVID-19. The sequencing input was peripheral blood. The CDR3 DNA is TGTGCCAGCAGCCATTCGGGACTTGATGGAAACACCATATATTTT. Residues: CASSHSGLDGNTIYF.